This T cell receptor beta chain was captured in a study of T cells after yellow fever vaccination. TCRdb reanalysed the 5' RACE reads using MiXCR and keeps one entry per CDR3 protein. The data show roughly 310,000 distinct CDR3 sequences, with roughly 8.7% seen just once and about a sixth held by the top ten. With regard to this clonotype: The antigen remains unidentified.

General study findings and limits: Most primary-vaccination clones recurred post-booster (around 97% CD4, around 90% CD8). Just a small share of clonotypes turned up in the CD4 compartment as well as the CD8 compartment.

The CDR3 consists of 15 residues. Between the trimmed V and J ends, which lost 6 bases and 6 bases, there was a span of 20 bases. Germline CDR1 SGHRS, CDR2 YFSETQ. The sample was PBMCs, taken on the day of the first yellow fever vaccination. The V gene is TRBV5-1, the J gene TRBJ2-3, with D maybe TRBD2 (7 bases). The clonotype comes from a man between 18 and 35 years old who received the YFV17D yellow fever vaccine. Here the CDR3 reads CASTSDLRGRDTQYF. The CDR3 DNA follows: TGCGCCAGCACCTCCGATTTGCGGGGGCGGGATACGCAGTATTTT.